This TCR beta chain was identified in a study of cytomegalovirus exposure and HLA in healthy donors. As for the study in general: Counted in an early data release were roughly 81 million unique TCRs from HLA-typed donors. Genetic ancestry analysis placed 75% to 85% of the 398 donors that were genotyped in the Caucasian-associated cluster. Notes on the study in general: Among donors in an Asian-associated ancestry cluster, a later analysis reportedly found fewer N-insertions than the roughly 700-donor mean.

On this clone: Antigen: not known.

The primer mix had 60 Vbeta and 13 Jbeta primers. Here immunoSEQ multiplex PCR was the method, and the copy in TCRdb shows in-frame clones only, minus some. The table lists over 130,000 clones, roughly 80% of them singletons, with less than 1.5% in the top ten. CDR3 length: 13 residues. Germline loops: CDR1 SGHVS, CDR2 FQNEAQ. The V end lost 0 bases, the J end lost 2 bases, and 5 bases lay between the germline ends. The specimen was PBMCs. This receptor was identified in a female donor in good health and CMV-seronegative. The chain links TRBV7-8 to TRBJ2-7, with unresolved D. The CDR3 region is CASSLAGPYEQYF. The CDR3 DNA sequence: TGTGCCAGCAGCTTAGCTGGGCCCTACGAGCAGTACTTC.